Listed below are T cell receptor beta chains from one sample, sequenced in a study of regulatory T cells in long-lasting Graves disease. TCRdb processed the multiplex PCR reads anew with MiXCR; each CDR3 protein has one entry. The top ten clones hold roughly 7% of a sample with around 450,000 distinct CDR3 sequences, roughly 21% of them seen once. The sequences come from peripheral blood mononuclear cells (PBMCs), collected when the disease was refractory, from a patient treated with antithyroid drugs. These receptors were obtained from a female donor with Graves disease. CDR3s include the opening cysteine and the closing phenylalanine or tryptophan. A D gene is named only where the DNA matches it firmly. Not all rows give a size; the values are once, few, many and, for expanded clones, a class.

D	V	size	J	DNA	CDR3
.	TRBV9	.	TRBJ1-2	TGTGCCAGCAGCGTAGGAAGCATCTCTAACTATGGCTACACCTTC	CASSVGSISNYGYTF
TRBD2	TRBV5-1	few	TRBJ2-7	TGCGCCAGCAGCTTGGGTGGGCTAGCGGGAGAGGCGATGTACGAGCAGTACTTC	CASSLGGLAGEAMYEQYF
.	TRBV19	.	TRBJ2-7	TGTGCCAGTAGTTTTGCGGGACTCGGCTCCTACGAGCAGTACTTC	CASSFAGLGSYEQYF
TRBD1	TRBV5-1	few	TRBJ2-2	TGCGCCAGCAGCTTGGGGGGACAGATGATGGGGAACACCGGGGAGCTGTTTTTT	CASSLGGQMMGNTGELFF
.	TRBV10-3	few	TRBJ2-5	TGTGCCATCAGTGAGGGGCAGTCTTACAAAGAGACCCAGTACTTC	CAISEGQSYKETQYF
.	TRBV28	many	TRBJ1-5	TGTGCCAGCAGTTTACCGACCGATCAGCCCCAGCATTTT	CASSLPTDQPQHF
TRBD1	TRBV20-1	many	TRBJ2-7	TGCAGTGCTAGAGCTGTCGGGACAGGGGGTCTTGGCTACGAGCAGTACTTC	CSARAVGTGGLGYEQYF
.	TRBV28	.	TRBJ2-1	TGTGCCAGCAGTTTTGGAGCGGGCAATGAGCAGTTCTTC	CASSFGAGNEQFF
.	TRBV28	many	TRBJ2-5	TGTGCCAGCAGTTTATTCGGCAGGGAGACCCAGTACTTC	CASSLFGRETQYF
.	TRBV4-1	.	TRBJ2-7	TGCGCCAGCAGCCAAGACCCCTTATCCTACGAGCAGTACTTC	CASSQDPLSYEQYF
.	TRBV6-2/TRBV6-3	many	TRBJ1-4	TGTGCCAGCAGAGCCACCCAACGGGGCCGTAATGAAAAACTGTTTTTT	CASRATQRGRNEKLFF
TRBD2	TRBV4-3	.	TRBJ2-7	TGCGCCAGCAGCCAAGAGAGAATGGGACTAGCGTCATACTATGAGCAGTACTTC	CASSQERMGLASYYEQYF
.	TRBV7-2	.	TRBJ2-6	TGTGCCAGCAGCTTAGAAGTCTCTGGGGCCAACGTCCTGACTTTC	CASSLEVSGANVLTF
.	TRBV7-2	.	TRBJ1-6	TGTGCCAGCACCATACCGGGCTCCTATAATTCACCCCTCCACTTT	CASTIPGSYNSPLHF
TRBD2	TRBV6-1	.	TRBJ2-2	TGTGCCAGCGGAACCTCTCCGACTAGCGGGGGCCCCGGGGAGCTGTTTTTT	CASGTSPTSGGPGELFF
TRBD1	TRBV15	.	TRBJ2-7	TGTGCCACCAGCAGGGACAGGGGCGGCTACGAGCAGTACTTC	CATSRDRGGYEQYF
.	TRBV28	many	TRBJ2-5	TGTGCCAGCAGCCGCCGGGCTAGCCTACAAGAGACCCAGTACTTC	CASSRRASLQETQYF
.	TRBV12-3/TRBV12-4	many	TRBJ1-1	TGTGCCAGCAGTTTAGAGGGGTCTGAAGCTTTCTTT	CASSLEGSEAFF
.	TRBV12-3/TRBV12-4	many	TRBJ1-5	TGTGCCAGCAGTCCGACAGGAACTACCAATCAGCCCCAGCATTTT	CASSPTGTTNQPQHF
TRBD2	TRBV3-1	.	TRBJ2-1	TGTGCCAGCAGTTACTTGCGGGAGGGCAGAAATGAGCAGTTCTTC	CASSYLREGRNEQFF
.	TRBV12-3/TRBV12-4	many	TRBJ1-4	TGTGCCAGCAGTTTGCGGGATTTCTCTGAGGAAAAACTGTTTTTT	CASSLRDFSEEKLFF
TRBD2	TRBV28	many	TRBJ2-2	TGTGCCAGCAGTGATACTAGCGGGTCGAACACCGGGGAGCTGTTTTTT	CASSDTSGSNTGELFF
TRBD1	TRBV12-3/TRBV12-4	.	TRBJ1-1	TGTGCCAGCACCCTGACAGGGGGTTTTGGAGCTTTCTTT	CASTLTGGFGAFF
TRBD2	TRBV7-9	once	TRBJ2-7	TGTGCCAGCAGCCCGCCTGCCAGCGGGGGTATCTACGAGCAGTACTTC	CASSPPASGGIYEQYF
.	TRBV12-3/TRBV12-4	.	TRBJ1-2	TGTGCCAGCACCCGGGGACTGCTCTATGGCTACACCTTC	CASTRGLLYGYTF
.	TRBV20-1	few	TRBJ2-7	TGCAGTGCTAGACAACCTCGGTCCTACGAGCAGTACTTC	CSARQPRSYEQYF
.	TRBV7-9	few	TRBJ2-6	TGTGCCAGCAGCCCGGAGTCTGGGGCCAACGTCCTGACTTTC	CASSPESGANVLTF
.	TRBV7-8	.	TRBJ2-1	TGTGCCAGCAGCCTAGCGAAGAGCTCCTACAATGAGCAGTTCTTC	CASSLAKSSYNEQFF
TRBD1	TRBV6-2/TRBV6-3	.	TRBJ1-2	TGTGCCAGCACCCCCTCCCGGGACAGGGGCGGCTACACCTTC	CASTPSRDRGGYTF
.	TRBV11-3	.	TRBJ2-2	TGTGCCAGCAAGAGGGGCGCGAATGCCGGGGAGCTGTTTTTT	CASKRGANAGELFF
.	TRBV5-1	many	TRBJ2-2	TGCGCCAGCAGCCCACAGAACACCGGGGAGCTGTTTTTT	CASSPQNTGELFF
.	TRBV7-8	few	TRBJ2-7	TGTGCCAGCAGCTTAGCGAAAAGCCTGAAACCCTACGAGCAGTACTTC	CASSLAKSLKPYEQYF
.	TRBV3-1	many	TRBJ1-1	TGTGCCAGCAGTCCTCTGTCGAACACTGAAGCTTTCTTT	CASSPLSNTEAFF
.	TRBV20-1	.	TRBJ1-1	TGCAGTGCTAGAGTTGGCGGAGGGTTCGCTGAAGCTTTCTTT	CSARVGGGFAEAFF
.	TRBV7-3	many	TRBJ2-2	TGTGCCAGCAGCAACGGGCTAGGGGCCGGGGAGCTGTTTTTT	CASSNGLGAGELFF
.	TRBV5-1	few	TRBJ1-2	TGCGCCAGCAGCCCACAATTGGCATTAGGCTACACCTTC	CASSPQLALGYTF
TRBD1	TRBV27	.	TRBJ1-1	TGTGCCAGCACCAAGGGACAGATAACTGAAGCTTTCTTT	CASTKGQITEAFF
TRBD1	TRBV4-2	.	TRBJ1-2	TGTGCCAGCAGCCATGGACAGGAGATCACCTTC	CASSHGQEITF
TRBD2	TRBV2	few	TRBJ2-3	TGTGCCAGCACGCCGTTTAGCGGGATCACAGATACGCAGTATTTT	CASTPFSGITDTQYF
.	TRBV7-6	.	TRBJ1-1	TGTGCCAGCAGCACAATAACAGGGTTGAACACTGAAGCTTTCTTT	CASSTITGLNTEAFF
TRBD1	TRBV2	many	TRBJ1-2	TGTGCCAGCAGTCAAATTGGACAGGGCGGCGGCTACACCTTC	CASSQIGQGGGYTF
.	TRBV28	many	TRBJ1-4	TGTGCCAGCAGTTCCACAGGGATAACTGAAAAACTGTTTTTT	CASSSTGITEKLFF
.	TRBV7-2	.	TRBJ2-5	TGTGCCAGCAGCCTCGGGGAGGCCCAGTACTTC	CASSLGEAQYF
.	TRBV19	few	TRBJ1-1	TGTGCCAGTGGAAATCGCCCGGTCGAAGCTTTCTTT	CASGNRPVEAFF
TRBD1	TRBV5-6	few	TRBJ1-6	TGTGCCAGCAGCTCTCTCGGGACAGCAAATTCACCCCTCCACTTT	CASSSLGTANSPLHF
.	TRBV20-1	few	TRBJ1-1	TGCAGTGCCAGAAGACAGGATACTGAAGCTTTCTTT	CSARRQDTEAFF
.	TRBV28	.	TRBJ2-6	TGTGCCAGCAGTTTGGGGGGTGGGACCAACGTCCTGACTTTC	CASSLGGGTNVLTF